Sequencing of this T cell receptor beta chain was carried out in a study of cytomegalovirus exposure and HLA in healthy donors. Use of 60 Vbeta and 13 Jbeta primers characterized the PCR. Generated by immunoSEQ multiplex PCR, the TCRdb table keeps only in-frame clones and is missing some. The sample includes approximately 150,000 clones, 76% of them seen just once. This TCR was sampled from a man aged 55 to 69 in good health and CMV-seronegative. Sequenced material: PBMCs.

DNA for the CDR3: TGTGCCACCAGCAGTCTGAGGCGGGGATTGAACACCGGGGAGCTGTTTTTT. Protein sequence: CATSSLRRGLNTGELFF. This sequence joins TRBV15 and TRBJ2-2, with D possibly TRBD2 on 6 matching bases. In germline, CDR1 is LNHNV, CDR2 YYDKDF (reference sequence). Trimming cost V 3 bases and J 1 base, with 15 bases left between them. The CDR3 extends over 17 amino acids.